This TCR beta chain was captured by sequencing in a study of blood T cell repertoires in COVID-19 (dated by TCRdb to 2020 to 2021). With respect to the entire study: Samples covering the acute and convalescent phases of COVID-19 were provided by collaborators in the United States, Italy and Spain. The prospective study material was composed of cDNA or gDNA derived from T cells, B-cell-depleted T cells, or PBMCs. Deeply sampled blood TCRbeta repertoires from subjects exposed to, actively infected with, or recovered from COVID-19 were included in the dataset. The repertoires were released in a freely available public database intended as a resource for research on the immune response to SARS-CoV-2. Samples came from the ongoing ImmuneRACE study (first 160 participants) plus 1,254 subjects from 6 global collaborators. The sample metadata nearly always contained a de-identified subject ID, COVID-19 status, age in years and sex. Where available, HLA class I and class II types were obtained from metadata supplied by the sample provider rather than from assay-based typing.

Whole blood was collected in K2EDTA tubes by collaborating institutions according to the institutions' own protocols. For TCRbeta analysis, collaborators shipped samples as frozen whole blood, isolated PBMCs, or DNA extracted from either of those sample types. Study-level results and caveats: How much clinical and demographic metadata was included differed by source and by participant, and the metadata was provided uncurated.

TCRbeta CDR3 regions were amplified from genomic DNA by means of the immunoSEQ Assay, a bias-controlled multiplex PCR. As for the authors' bioinformatics: The number of nucleated cells in each sample was estimated by amplification of reference gene primers within the assay. To quantify the absolute abundance of each unique TCRbeta CDR3 rearrangement, sequence reads were collapsed and filtered. For each sample, productive Simpson clonality was calculated by taking the square root of Simpson's diversity index across productive rearrangements. TCRdb holds this immuneACCESS table with in-frame rearrangements only. Some clones are missing; in checked studies, unresolved V genes explain under half, and the rest has no known cause. V, J and clone size are taken as reported in that table, and D and trimming were inferred from the DNA itself. The sample table holds around 100,000 clones, of which under 85% were seen once. The biggest ten clones account for about a quarter of the sample.

About this clone itself: Its antigen remains undetermined. Qualities for individual bases were not recorded, and no much larger clone is one base off.

V is clipped by 1 base and J by 2 bases, and the sequence between their germline boundaries is 8 bases long. The CDR3 starts with the cysteine, ends with the phenylalanine, and has 14 residues. CDR3 DNA is the only sequence kept; it has 42 bases, read in frame from the first base. CDR1 and CDR2 (MNHEY, SVGEGT) derive from the germline V gene. This sequence originates from a human donor in a cohort sampled during active COVID-19. The chain uses TRBV6-2 or TRBV6-3 and TRBJ1-1; TRBD1 is possibly the D segment (6 matching bases). The sample taken for sequencing was peripheral blood. The sequence in DNA is TGTGCCAGCAGTTACTTACAGGGAAACACTGAAGCTTTCTTT. Its amino acids are CASSYLQGNTEAFF.